Listed below are T cell receptor beta chains from one sample, sequenced in a study of T cell responses to AZD1222 COVID-19 vaccine. Generated by immunoSEQ multiplex PCR, the TCRdb table keeps only in-frame clones and is missing some. The table lists over 140,000 clones, with about 2.2% in the top ten. The specimen sequenced was peripheral blood. The source is an adult in good health. CDR3s include the opening cysteine and the closing phenylalanine or tryptophan. The D gene is left open where the match is weak.

D gene	V gene	J gene	CDR3 protein	CDR3 DNA
NA	TRBV4-1	TRBJ2-7	CASSQGPSGVGQGYEQYF	TGCGCCAGCAGCCAAGGACCCAGCGGGGTCGGACAGGGCTACGAGCAGTACTTC
NA	TRBV9	TRBJ1-3	CASSNRLLGGSGNTIYF	TGTGCCAGCAGCAATCGCCTTCTGGGGGGCTCTGGAAACACCATATATTTT
NA	TRBV3-1/TRBV3-2	TRBJ1-2	CASSQVAGGSDGYTF	TGTGCCAGCAGCCAAGTCGCGGGGGGGTCGGATGGCTACACCTTC
TRBD2	TRBV19	TRBJ2-6	CASTPGGLPGANVLTF	TGTGCCAGTACCCCGGGAGGGTTGCCTGGGGCCAACGTCCTGACTTTC
NA	TRBV2	TRBJ2-7	CASSERTAAPYEQYF	TGTGCCAGCAGTGAGAGGACGGCGGCCCCCTACGAGCAGTACTTC
TRBD1	TRBV4-1	TRBJ2-5	CASSQGYRGNRETQYF	TGCGCCAGCAGCCAAGGGTACAGGGGGAACCGTGAGACCCAGTACTTC
NA	TRBV29-1	TRBJ1-1	CSVPMGRGAFF	TGCAGCGTCCCTATGGGCAGGGGAGCTTTCTTT
NA	TRBV7-2	TRBJ2-5	CASSPQALVSETQYF	TGTGCCAGCAGCCCACAGGCACTAGTATCAGAGACCCAGTACTTC
NA	TRBV11-2	TRBJ2-1	CASSPRSYNEQFF	TGTGCCAGCAGCCCTCGTTCGTACAATGAGCAGTTCTTC
NA	TRBV21-1	TRBJ1-5	CASTFDQPQHF	TGTGCCAGCACCTTCGATCAGCCCCAGCATTTT
NA	TRBV19	TRBJ1-2	CASSIQGTYGYTF	TGTGCCAGTAGTATTCAGGGAACCTATGGCTACACCTTC
NA	TRBV6-2/TRBV6-3	TRBJ2-2	CASSYRVRELFF	TGTGCCAGCAGTTATAGGGTCCGGGAGCTGTTTTTT
NA	TRBV6-5	TRBJ2-3	CASSGRAASTDTQYF	TGTGCCAGCAGCGGGCGGGCAGCTAGCACAGATACGCAGTATTTT
TRBD1	TRBV6-6	TRBJ1-1	CASSSPTTGGRTEAFF	TGTGCCAGCAGTTCACCCACAACAGGGGGTAGGACTGAAGCTTTCTTT
NA	TRBV9	TRBJ1-5	CASRQCRSRNQPQHF	TGTGCCAGCAGACAATGCCGCAGTCGCAATCAGCCCCAGCATTTT
TRBD1	TRBV30	TRBJ1-2	CAWNSQGARGYTF	TGTGCCTGGAATTCTCAGGGGGCGCGAGGCTACACCTTC
NA	TRBV10-1	TRBJ1-3	CASSDGGPGNTIYF	TGCGCCAGCAGTGATGGGGGGCCTGGAAACACCATATATTTT
TRBD1	TRBV5-8	TRBJ1-5	CASSSDRDTQPQHF	TGTGCCAGCAGCTCGGACAGGGACACTCAGCCCCAGCATTTT
NA	TRBV21-1	TRBJ2-5	CARINGRQETQYF	TGTGCCAGAATAAACGGAAGGCAAGAGACCCAGTACTTC
NA	TRBV5-1	TRBJ1-2	CASSHRVAELNYGYTF	TGCGCCAGCAGCCACCGGGTGGCCGAGCTCAACTATGGCTACACCTTC
TRBD2	TRBV5-1	TRBJ2-7	CASSLVTSGGREQYF	TGCGCCAGCAGCTTGGTGACTAGCGGGGGTCGTGAGCAGTACTTC
NA	TRBV4-2	TRBJ1-5	CASSQGTTDQPQHF	TGTGCCAGCAGCCAAGGGACCACCGATCAGCCCCAGCATTTT
NA	TRBV20-1	TRBJ1-5	CSASTGNPQQPQHF	TGCAGTGCAAGTACGGGGAACCCCCAGCAGCCCCAGCATTTT
NA	TRBV6-1	TRBJ1-6	CASSVRHQEGYNSPLHF	TGTGCCAGCAGTGTAAGGCACCAAGAGGGATATAATTCACCCCTCCACTTT
TRBD1	TRBV7-9	TRBJ1-2	CASSSSNGQGAIRDGYTF	TGTGCCAGCAGCTCCAGCAATGGGCAGGGGGCAATCCGTGATGGCTACACCTTC
TRBD1	TRBV29-1	TRBJ1-5	CSVMTGDNQPQHF	TGCAGCGTAATGACAGGGGACAATCAGCCCCAGCATTTT
NA	TRBV5-1	TRBJ1-1	CASSSDLNTEAFF	TGCGCCAGCAGCTCAGATTTGAACACTGAAGCTTTCTTT
NA	TRBV7-9	TRBJ2-5	CASSLGASGGLRETQYF	TGTGCCAGCAGCTTAGGGGCATCGGGGGGCCTAAGAGAGACCCAGTACTTC
TRBD1	TRBV11-3	TRBJ2-5	CASSSHRDRGRSKETQYF	TGTGCCAGCAGCTCCCACAGGGACAGGGGCCGATCTAAAGAGACCCAGTACTTC
NA	TRBV28	TRBJ2-3	CASSLQLGSLTTDTQYF	TGTGCCAGCAGTTTGCAACTGGGGAGCCTTACCACAGATACGCAGTATTTT
NA	TRBV2	TRBJ2-1	CASSVWGTLSNEQFF	TGTGCCAGCAGTGTTTGGGGTACCCTGAGCAATGAGCAGTTCTTC
NA	TRBV6-5	TRBJ1-1	CASSLGAPGGTEAFF	TGTGCCAGCAGTCTGGGGGCTCCGGGGGGTACTGAAGCTTTCTTT
TRBD1	TRBV29-1	TRBJ2-3	CSVDRGLLTDTQYF	TGCAGCGTTGACAGGGGGCTACTAACAGATACGCAGTATTTT
TRBD2	TRBV5-3	TRBJ2-2	CARSKPGLKMANTGELFF	TGTGCCAGAAGCAAGCCGGGACTAAAGATGGCGAACACCGGGGAGCTGTTTTTT
NA	TRBV3-1/TRBV3-2	TRBJ1-1	CASSQMGKNTEAFF	TGTGCCAGCAGCCAAATGGGTAAGAACACTGAAGCTTTCTTT
NA	TRBV16	TRBJ1-5	CASSQSGLSNQPQHF	TGTGCCAGCAGCCAATCAGGACTTAGCAATCAGCCCCAGCATTTT
NA	TRBV15	TRBJ1-2	CATSPAGYGYTF	TGTGCCACCAGTCCGGCCGGCTATGGCTACACCTTC
TRBD1	TRBV7-2	TRBJ2-1	CASSSWTGSYNEQFF	TGTGCCAGCAGCTCCTGGACAGGGTCCTACAATGAGCAGTTCTTC
NA	TRBV15	TRBJ1-2	CATSTRQSLYGYTF	TGTGCCACCAGCACCAGACAGTCTCTCTATGGCTACACCTTC
TRBD1	TRBV24-1	TRBJ2-1	CATSDRAFGNEQFF	TGTGCCACCAGCGACAGGGCCTTTGGTAATGAGCAGTTCTTC
NA	TRBV12-3/TRBV12-4	TRBJ1-2	CATAPDSKYGYTF	TGTGCCACCGCCCCAGACAGCAAGTATGGCTACACCTTC
TRBD2	TRBV4-2	TRBJ2-5	CASSQARLGGGQRETQYF	TGTGCCAGCAGCCAGGCCAGGCTCGGGGGGGGCCAGCGGGAGACCCAGTACTTC
NA	TRBV5-4	TRBJ1-1	CASSLVSGLNTEAFF	TGTGCCAGCAGCTTGGTTTCAGGCTTGAACACTGAAGCTTTCTTT
NA	TRBV23-1	TRBJ1-2	CAREDSRGNYGYTF	TGCGCAAGAGAAGACTCCCGGGGTAACTATGGCTACACCTTC
NA	TRBV27	TRBJ1-5	CASSLERGRPQHF	TGTGCCAGCAGTTTGGAGAGGGGAAGGCCCCAGCATTTT
NA	TRBV3-1/TRBV3-2	TRBJ1-5	CASSQSVDQPQHF	TGTGCCAGCAGCCAATCGGTTGATCAGCCCCAGCATTTT
TRBD2	TRBV5-1	TRBJ2-1	CASSSGLAGSNEQFF	TGCGCCAGCAGCTCGGGACTAGCGGGCTCCAATGAGCAGTTCTTC
TRBD1	TRBV5-1	TRBJ2-7	CASRKVGDRAYEQYF	TGCGCCAGCCGAAAAGTAGGGGACAGGGCCTACGAGCAGTACTTC
NA	TRBV9	TRBJ1-3	CASSVRTSGNTIYF	TGTGCCAGCAGCGTTAGGACCTCTGGAAACACCATATATTTT
NA	TRBV7-9	TRBJ2-1	CASSHGPGQFF	TGTGCCAGCAGCCACGGACCTGGGCAGTTCTTC
NA	TRBV6-5	TRBJ1-1	CASTSPGDPKDEAFF	TGTGCCAGCACCTCTCCCGGGGACCCCAAAGATGAAGCTTTCTTT
TRBD1	TRBV25-1	TRBJ1-2	CASSDGDRNYGYTF	TGTGCCAGCAGTGACGGGGACAGGAACTATGGCTACACCTTC
TRBD1	TRBV19	TRBJ1-2	CASSSTDRGRGGYTF	TGTGCCAGTAGTTCGACGGACAGGGGACGGGGTGGCTACACCTTC
NA	TRBV7-2	TRBJ1-6	CASTAASADNSPLHF	TGTGCCAGCACCGCGGCGAGTGCTGATAATTCACCCCTCCACTTT
NA	TRBV6-5	TRBJ1-3	CASSLQVPGNTIYF	TGTGCCAGCAGTTTACAGGTTCCCGGAAACACCATATATTTT